This T cell receptor beta chain was found in a study of cytomegalovirus exposure and HLA in healthy donors. The study, taken as a whole, reports: Listed as cytomegalovirus-associated were approximately 160 TCR beta chains.

Trimming pared 1 base from V and 4 bases from J, leaving 6 bases between. From germline, CDR1 is SGHTA and CDR2 FQGNSA. The CDR3 extends over 13 amino acids. About this clone itself: Its target is unknown.

The study ran its PCR with 60 Vbeta and 13 Jbeta primers. Sequencing used immunoSEQ multiplex PCR; TCRdb keeps in-frame clones, though not all of them. This table has 100,000 to 150,000 clones, around 80% appearing once. This TCR derives from a man between 25 and 39 years old in good health and CMV-seronegative. The genes are TRBV7-2 and TRBJ2-3, with D possibly matching TRBD2 (5 bases). The source material was PBMCs. The DNA for the CDR3 is TGTGCCAGCAGCTTAGTGAGGGCAGATACGCAGTATTTT. Amino acid sequence: CASSLVRADTQYF. The full variable domain, its missing parts supplied by reference TRBV7-2 and TRBJ2-3, is GAGVSQSPSNKVTEKGKDVELRCDPISGHTALYWYRQSLGQGLEFLIYFQGNSAPDKSGLPSDRFSAERTGGSVSTLTIQRTQQEDSAVYLCASSLVRADTQYFGPGTRLTVL.